The clone carrying this T cell receptor beta chain has ten or more counts. TCRdb fed the reads into MiXCR, producing one record per CDR3 protein. The sample holds under 800,000 distinct CDR3 sequences, 20% to 25% seen once. CDR3 length equals 15 residues. Germline V lookup: CDR1 MNHNY, CDR2 SVGAGI (reference sequence). Trimming took 2 bases from V and 4 from J, leaving 12 bases between them. This entry belongs to a study of T cell repertoires in cytomegalovirus infection. For the study at large: A matching HLA type, together with CMV infection, was signaled by public TCR beta signatures.

The rearrangement joins TRBV6-6 to TRBJ1-3; D is uncertain. The receptor was derived from a human donor in good health (CMV status not recorded). Some clones in this sample may be carry-over from other donors' samples. Sequencing input: CD8+ T cells from PBMCs. The CDR3 loop is CASSYGGFPGNTIYF. In DNA, the CDR3 is TGTGCCAGCAGTTACGGCGGGTTCCCCGGAAACACCATATATTTT.